This T cell receptor beta chain came from a study of cytomegalovirus exposure and HLA in healthy donors. Whole-study findings and limits: The study listed approximately 170 cytomegalovirus-associated TCR beta chains.

On this clone: Its antigen is undetermined. The CDR3 carries no conserved terminal phenylalanine or tryptophan, so it likely arises from a read error. The DNA is left out, because the CDR3 cannot be placed on it with certainty; the CDR3 is given as TCRdb lists it.

Sequenced by immunoSEQ multiplex PCR; TCRdb stores in-frame clones only, minus some. The data contain 70,000 or so clones, about 94% of them singletons. Germline V gene lookup returns CDR1 MNHNS and CDR2 SASEGT. With termini counted, the CDR3 has 10 amino acids. The receptor comes from a woman in her late teens or twenties in good health and CMV-seronegative. The chain employs TRBV6-1 and TRBJ1-1; whether TRBD1, the table's D call, matches the DNA was not checked. Sequencing was done on a sample of PBMCs. CDR3: CASSGQANLL.